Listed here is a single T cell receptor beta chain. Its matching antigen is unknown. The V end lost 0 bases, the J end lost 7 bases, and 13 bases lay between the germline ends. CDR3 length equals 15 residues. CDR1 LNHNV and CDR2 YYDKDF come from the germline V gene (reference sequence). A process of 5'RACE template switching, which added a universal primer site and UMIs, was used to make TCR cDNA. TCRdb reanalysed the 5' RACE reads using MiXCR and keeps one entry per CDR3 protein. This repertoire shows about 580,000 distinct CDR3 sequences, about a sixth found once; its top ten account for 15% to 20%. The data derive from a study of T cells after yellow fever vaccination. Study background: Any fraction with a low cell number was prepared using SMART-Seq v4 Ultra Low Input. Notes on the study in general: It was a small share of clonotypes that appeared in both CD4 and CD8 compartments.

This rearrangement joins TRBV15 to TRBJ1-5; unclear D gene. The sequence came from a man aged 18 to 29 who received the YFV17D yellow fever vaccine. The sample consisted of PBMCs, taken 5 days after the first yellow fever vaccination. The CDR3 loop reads CATSRDPVAGQPQHF. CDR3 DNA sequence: TGTGCCACCAGCAGAGATCCCGTAGCTGGACAGCCCCAGCATTTT.